The next 30 T cell receptor beta chains were all read from a single sample in a study of CD8 T cells in ankylosing spondylitis. In TCRdb, the 5' RACE reads were re-called with MiXCR into one record per CDR3 protein. The sample has about 100,000 distinct CDR3 sequences; around 24% are singletons. The sequencing sample was made of synovial fluid, either unsorted or a sorted T cell fraction (not recorded which). All receptors come from a male donor with ankylosing spondylitis.

This clonotype was observed a few times. This rearrangement joins TRBV10-2 to TRBJ2-1, with 9 positions matching TRBD2. CDR3 length equals 16 residues. Germline loops: CDR1 WSHSY, CDR2 SAAADI. After removal of 7 bases from V and 7 bases from J, the junction contained 14 bases not matched to a gene. The CDR3 DNA follows: TGCGCCAGCAAAGACCCTAGCGGGACGAATGGAAATGAGCAGTTCTTC. Protein: CASKDPSGTNGNEQFF.

This clonotype is medium-sized. This chain joins TRBV20-1 and TRBJ2-1; 11 bases match TRBD2. With 0 bases clipped from V and 3 bases from J, the junction kept 10 bases outside the gene matches. Germline V lookup: CDR1 DFQATT, CDR2 SNEGSKA (reference sequence). The CDR3 runs to 18 residues. For the CDR3, the DNA is TGCAGTGCTAGAGATCAGGCCTTAGGGACTAGCGGCTACAATGAGCAGTTCTTC. As protein: CSARDQALGTSGYNEQFF.

The chain recombines TRBV29-1 with TRBJ1-2; D is undetermined. CDR3 length: 12 amino acids. Trimming left V 2 bases short and J 4 bases short, with 8 bases between. Germline V gene data show CDR1 as SQVTM and CDR2 as ANQGSEA. The CDR3 sequence: CSVETNFYGYTF. The CDR3, as DNA: TGCAGCGTTGAAACCAATTTCTATGGCTACACCTTC.

V is TRBV25-1 and J is TRBJ1-1, with unresolved D. Germline V gives CDR1 MGHDK, CDR2 SYGVNS. V was cut by 3 bases and J by 0 bases, with 5 bases left in between. This CDR3 comprises 13 residues. The CDR3: CASSDLMNTEAFF. Written as DNA, the CDR3 is TGTGCCAGCAGTGATTTAATGAACACTGAAGCTTTCTTT.

This clonotype was recorded many times. Here the CDR3 DNA reads TGTGCCAGCAGCCCCTTTACTAGCGGCGGCTACAATGAGCAGTTCTTC. Translating it yields CASSPFTSGGYNEQFF. The chain couples TRBV3-1 to TRBJ2-1; TRBD2 matches 8 bases. Germline lookup yields CDR1 LGHDT and CDR2 YNNKEL (reference sequence). Trimming took 4 bases from V and 3 from J; bases not matched to a gene: 8. The length of the CDR3 is 16 residues.

The chain is built from TRBV7-9 and TRBJ2-1; 11 nucleotides agree with TRBD2. Germline lookup yields CDR1 SEHNR and CDR2 FQNEAQ (reference sequence). J gave up 9 bases and V 5 bases, and 12 bases lay outside the gene matches. This CDR3 contains 16 residues. Here the CDR3 reads CASSTLVAGGPSEQFF. CDR3 DNA: TGTGCCAGCAGCACCCTGGTAGCGGGAGGGCCGAGTGAGCAGTTCTTC.

This clonotype was recorded a few times. The chain recombines TRBV6-6 with TRBJ2-1; D is uncertain. Germline V gene data show CDR1 as MNHNY and CDR2 as SVGAGI (reference sequence). This CDR3 has 12 residues. V was trimmed by 6 bases and J by 5 bases, leaving 8 bases between them. CDR3 DNA: TGTGCCAGCAGACAAGCGAACAATGAGCAGTTCTTC. Its protein product is CASRQANNEQFF.

The CDR3 nucleotides read TGTGCCACCGGTGGGGCCTACAATGAGCAGTTCTTC. As protein: CATGGAYNEQFF. The chain links TRBV10-3 to TRBJ2-1; no clear D gene. Germline assignment: CDR1 ENHRY and CDR2 SYGVKD. CDR3 length equals 12 residues. The germline V and J ends were trimmed by 10 bases and 2 bases, with 9 bases remaining between them.

This clonotype occurred a few times. The V call is TRBV24-1, the J call TRBJ1-1; TRBD1 might be the D (6 bases). Trimming cost V 9 bases and J 8 bases, with 24 bases left between them. The CDR3 covers 15 residues. The germline V gene has CDR1 KGHDR and CDR2 SFDVKD. The CDR3 DNA reads as TGTGCCACCGGGCGGATGACAGGTCGCGAACAAGAAGCTTTCTTT. This gives the protein CATGRMTGREQEAFF.

J is TRBJ1-1 and V is TRBV9, with a tentative D call TRBD1 (5 bases). The CDR3 consists of 14 residues. With 4 bases removed from V and 3 bases from J, the gap between germline ends came to 13 bases. CDR1 SGDLS and CDR2 YYNGEE come from the germline V gene. CDR3 region: CASSPARGYTEAFF. The CDR3 DNA is TGTGCCAGCAGCCCGGCCCGGGGGTACACTGAAGCTTTCTTT. The full variable domain, in which reference TRBV9 and TRBJ1-1 provide the parts outside the CDR3, is DSGVTQTPKHLITATGQRVTLRCSPRSGDLSVYWYQQSLDQGLQFLIQYYNGEERAKGNILERFSAQQFPDLHSELNLSSLELGDSALYFCASSPARGYTEAFFGQGTRLTVV.

This clonotype has only a few counts. The chain combines TRBV20-1 with TRBJ2-1; the match to TRBD2 covers 11 bases. CDR3 length: 14 amino acids. V was clipped by 5 bases and J by 12 bases; unmatched bases: 12. Germline CDR1 is DFQATT and CDR2 is SNEGSKA (reference sequence). The chain's CDR3 is CSAVRLAGLVGQFF. The CDR3 region has the DNA TGCAGTGCTGTCAGACTAGCGGGATTAGTCGGGCAGTTCTTC.

This clonotype has just a few counts. The chain has TRBV11-2 and TRBJ2-3; possibly TRBD1 for D (6 bases). The germline V gene encodes CDR1 SGHAT and CDR2 FQNNGV. V gave up 7 bases and J gave up 5 bases, with 16 bases separating them. This CDR3 region has 14 residues. CDR3 sequence (DNA): TGTGCCAGCATCGGGACAATCGGAGGAGATACGCAGTATTTT. Amino acid sequence: CASIGTIGGDTQYF.

Only a few counts were recorded for this clonotype. This sequence joins TRBV2 and TRBJ1-2; 9 bases map to TRBD1. Germline V gene lookup returns CDR1 SNHLY and CDR2 FYNNEI. This CDR3 comprises 12 residues. Germline trimming cut 6 bases from V and 6 bases from J; bases unmatched to any gene: 2. The CDR3 protein is CASSWDRDGYTF. The CDR3 DNA reads as TGTGCCAGCAGCTGGGACAGGGATGGCTACACCTTC.

The CDR3 coding sequence is TGTGCCAGCAGTGAAGAACGGGCTTTGACCGGGGCCAACGTCCTGACTTTC. Protein: CASSEERALTGANVLTF. This chain links TRBV25-1 with TRBJ2-6; D is unresolved. The CDR3 consists of 17 residues. Germline V lookup: CDR1 MGHDK, CDR2 SYGVNS. Trimming left V 2 bases short and J 4 bases short, with 15 bases between.

CDR3 region: CSARPGEGYADTQYF. Written as DNA, the CDR3 is TGCAGTGCTAGACCAGGGGAAGGGTACGCAGATACGCAGTATTTT. The V gene is TRBV20-1, the J gene TRBJ2-3; tentative D call: TRBD1 (6 bases). This CDR3 contains 15 residues. Trimming left V 2 bases short and J 4 bases short, with 16 bases between. Germline V gene data show CDR1 as DFQATT and CDR2 as SNEGSKA (reference sequence).

The CDR3: CSASSLSGSSYNEQFF. The CDR3 DNA follows: TGCAGTGCTTCTTCACTCAGCGGGAGCTCCTACAATGAGCAGTTCTTC. This chain uses TRBV20-1 with TRBJ2-1, with TRBD2 identical over 8 bases. Germline lookup yields CDR1 DFQATT and CDR2 SNEGSKA (reference sequence). Unmatched junction bases numbered 9, after V lost 5 bases and J lost 0 bases. This CDR3 has 16 amino acids.

This clonotype was detected a few times. V gene TRBV11-2 combines with J gene TRBJ2-7, with D unresolved. Trimming took off 4 bases at V and 3 bases at J, with 4 bases between the two ends. CDR1 and CDR2 from the germline V gene are SGHAT and FQNNGV. This CDR3 comprises 11 residues. Written as DNA, the CDR3 is TGTGCCAGCAGCTATAACTACGAGCAGTACTTC. Translating it yields CASSYNYEQYF.

The gene calls are TRBV21-1 and TRBJ2-7. TRBV21-1 is marked as a pseudogene. CDR3 length: 13 residues. CDR3 sequence: CARSNRWSYEQYV. The CDR3 DNA sequence: TGTGCCAGAAGCAACAGGTGGTCCTACGAGCAGTACGTC.

The CDR3 bases are TGCGCCAGCAGCTTGGCCCCAGCGGGATTGAACAATGAGCAGTTCTTC. The encoded protein is CASSLAPAGLNNEQFF. J is TRBJ2-1 and V is TRBV5-1; 7 bases agree with TRBD2. This CDR3 region has 16 residues. V was pared by 0 bases and J by 5 bases, with 8 bases of the junction left unmatched. CDR1 is SGHRS, CDR2 YFSETQ, per germline.

This clonotype was observed a handful of times. V is TRBV20-1 and J is TRBJ1-3; D gene ambiguous. The CDR3 is 13 amino acids. CDR1 is DFQATT, CDR2 SNEGSKA, per germline (reference sequence). Trimming shortened V by 0 bases and J by 4 bases, and 7 bases separated the two germline ends. The CDR3 DNA follows: TGCAGTGCTAGAGATCTCGGGGGAAACACCATATATTTT. This translates into CSARDLGGNTIYF.

The V and J genes are TRBV9 and TRBJ2-1; D unclear. CDR1 is SGDLS, CDR2 YYNGEE, per germline. Trimming left V 0 bases short and J 9 bases short, with 10 bases between. This CDR3 comprises 13 residues. The CDR3 nucleotides are TGTGCCAGCAGCGTAGGTGAAGGTTCTGAGCAGTTCTTC. It is translated as CASSVGEGSEQFF.

The chain joins TRBV19 to TRBJ2-1, with 9 bases matching TRBD2. The J segment lost 6 bases and the V segment lost 5 bases, leaving 5 bases of the junction unmatched. The germline gives CDR1 LNHDA, CDR2 SQIVND (reference sequence). CDR3 size: 14 residues. CDR3: CASSSPGLANEQFF. The CDR3 DNA reads TGTGCCAGTAGTTCCCCGGGACTAGCCAATGAGCAGTTCTTC.

Here the CDR3 DNA reads TGTGCCAGCAGTTTAGCGGGGGGGTCACCCCTCCACTTT. It specifies CASSLAGGSPLHF. The J gene is TRBJ1-6, the V gene TRBV12-3 or TRBV12-4; a weak D match, TRBD1 (5 bases). The CDR3 has 13 amino acids. Trimming shortened V by 0 bases and J by 10 bases, and 7 bases separated the two germline ends.

The chain uses TRBV20-1 and TRBJ1-1; 11 nucleotides line up with TRBD1. The CDR3 length is 14 residues. CDR1 and CDR2 (germline): DFQATT, SNEGSKA (reference sequence). V shed 5 bases and J 6 bases; nucleotides not matched to a gene: 8. CDR3 sequence: CSAPSQGQGAEAFF. The CDR3 nucleotides are TGCAGTGCTCCAAGTCAGGGACAGGGGGCTGAAGCTTTCTTT.

The chain carries TRBV6-1 and TRBJ1-1; a weak D match, TRBD1 (5 bases). V lost 6 bases and J 5 bases, leaving 16 bases between the germline ends. The V gene's germline CDR1 is MNHNS and CDR2 SASEGT. This CDR3 comprises 14 residues. The DNA of the CDR3 is TGTGCCAGCAGCCGGCGGGGGGGATGGACTGAAGCTTTCTTT. Amino acid sequence: CASSRRGGWTEAFF.

The J gene is TRBJ1-1, the V gene TRBV5-1, with a tentative D call TRBD1 (5 bases). Germline V gene lookup returns CDR1 SGHRS and CDR2 YFSETQ. The CDR3 totals 14 residues. V lost 3 bases and J 4 bases, leaving 13 bases between the germline ends. The CDR3 DNA sequence: TGCGCCAGCAGCTCGGGGGGGGTGGGCACTGAAGCTTTCTTT. This gives the protein CASSSGGVGTEAFF.

The chain carries TRBV4-2 and TRBJ1-1; D is uncertain. V lost 0 bases and J 4 bases, leaving 6 bases between the germline ends. There are 13 residues in the CDR3. The V gene's germline CDR1 is LGHNA and CDR2 YNFKEQ. CDR3 nucleotides: TGTGCCAGCAGCCAAGATGCTAGCACTGAAGCTTTCTTT. This codes for CASSQDASTEAFF.

Concerning this clonotype itself: A read error may explain this, as a much larger clone is one base away. This is likely a read error, given that the CDR3 carries no conserved phenylalanine or tryptophan at its end. This chain links TRBV14 with TRBJ2-1, with TRBD2 identical over 11 bases. CDR1 is SGHDN, CDR2 FVKESK, per germline. There are 15 residues in the CDR3. The V and J ends lost 4 bases and 9 bases, in that order; junction bases with no gene match: 8. The chain's CDR3 is CASSRPGLAVREQFL. The CDR3 coding sequence is TGTGCCAGCAGCCGCCCGGGACTAGCGGTACGTGAGCAGTTCCTC.

The J gene is TRBJ2-5, the V gene TRBV10-3; 7 nucleotides align to TRBD1. CDR1 is ENHRY, CDR2 SYGVKD, per germline. CDR3 length: 13 amino acids. J was trimmed by 2 bases and V by 6 bases; bases with no gene match: 3. The CDR3 region is CAIRNRGQETQYF. Written as DNA, the CDR3 is TGTGCCATCAGAAACAGGGGACAAGAGACCCAGTACTTC.

As to this clonotype: A read error may account for a junction end that differs from germline. The rearrangement joins TRBV15 to TRBJ1-5; 7 positions match TRBD1. CDR3 length: 15 residues. Germline assignment: CDR1 LNHNV and CDR2 YYDKDF (reference sequence). The CDR3 region is CATSGDETGLQPQHF. DNA for the CDR3: TGTGCCACCAGCGGAGACGAGACAGGGCTTCAGCCCCAGCATTTT. The entire variable domain, with the rest obtained from reference TRBV15 and TRBJ1-5, is as follows: DAMVIQNPRYQVTQFGKPVTLSCSQTLNHNVMYWYQQKSSQAPKLLFHYYDKDFNNEADTPDNFQSRRPNTSFCFLDIRSPGLGDTAMYLCATSGDETGLQPQHFGDGTRLSIL.